This T cell receptor beta chain came from a study of monozygotic twins with inflammatory bowel disease. Study results and limitations: The analysis yielded no support for one strong signal or clonotype associated with IBD. TCRbeta diversity (inverse Simpson) was lower in IBD patients than in healthy co-twins.

From its re-call of the 5' RACE reads, TCRdb lists each CDR3 protein once, without DNA. The sample data list 150,000 to 200,000 distinct CDR3 sequences. For every donor, one blood sample of 2.5 ml was drawn. Concerning this clonotype itself: Antigen specificity is unknown.

The CDR3 loop spans 13 amino acids. Germline V gene sequence: CDR1 SEHNR, CDR2 FQNEAQ (reference sequence). Sequencing was performed on blood. The chain combines TRBV7-9 with TRBJ2-3. The sequence was collected from a human donor with ulcerative colitis or Crohn's disease, or a healthy co-twin of an affected twin (not recorded which). The CDR3 sequence is CASSGSSTDTQYF.